A selection of T cell receptor beta chains follows, all from one sample in a study of blood T cell repertoires in COVID-19. Clones were read by immunoSEQ multiplex PCR, and TCRdb kept only the in-frame ones, dropping some. The sample lists some 220,000 clones, around 84% occurring once. The source material was peripheral blood. These receptors originate from a woman in her sixties who had recovered from COVID-19. CDR3s include the opening cysteine and the closing phenylalanine or tryptophan. The D gene is left open where the match is weak.

v_call: TRBV30
d_call: .
cdr3_aa: CAWSVEGGRGYTF

v_call: TRBV2
d_call: .
cdr3_aa: CASSEARTGELFF

v_call: TRBV29-1
d_call: .
cdr3_aa: CSVVTGSNQPQHF

v_call: TRBV5-4
d_call: TRBD2
cdr3_aa: CATSTTGGADTQYF

v_call: TRBV2
d_call: .
cdr3_aa: CASSEVAGSYYEQYF

v_call: TRBV12-5
d_call: .
cdr3_aa: CASGLDKNTEAFF

v_call: TRBV5-4
d_call: TRBD2
cdr3_aa: CASSLVTSGGYEQYF

v_call: TRBV9
d_call: TRBD1
cdr3_aa: CASSVGSQTGLETQYF

v_call: TRBV5-1
d_call: .
cdr3_aa: CASSNGGHNEQFF

v_call: TRBV11-2
d_call: TRBD2
cdr3_aa: CASSFGLAGVEQFF

v_call: TRBV18
d_call: .
cdr3_aa: CASSLSGGSGYGYTF

v_call: TRBV7-6
d_call: .
cdr3_aa: CASSLDQGIGSPLHF

v_call: TRBV5-5
d_call: .
cdr3_aa: CASSFRDVRGYTF